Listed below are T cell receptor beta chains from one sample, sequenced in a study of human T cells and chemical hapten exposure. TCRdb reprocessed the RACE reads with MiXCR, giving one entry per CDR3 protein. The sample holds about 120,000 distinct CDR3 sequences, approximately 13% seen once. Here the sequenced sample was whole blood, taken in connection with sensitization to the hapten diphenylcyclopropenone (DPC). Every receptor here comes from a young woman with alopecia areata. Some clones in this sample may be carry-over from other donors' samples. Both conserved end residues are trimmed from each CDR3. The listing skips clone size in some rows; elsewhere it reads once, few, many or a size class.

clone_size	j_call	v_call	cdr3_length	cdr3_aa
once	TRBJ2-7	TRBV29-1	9	SVEEGGLQY
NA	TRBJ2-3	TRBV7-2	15	ASSPGLAGFGTDTQY
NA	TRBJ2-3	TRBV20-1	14	SARSGERRGADTQY
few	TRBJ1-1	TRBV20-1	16	SARKRLGTGGANTEAF
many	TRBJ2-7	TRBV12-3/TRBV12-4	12	ASSLVDRTYEQY
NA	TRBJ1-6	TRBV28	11	ASSLKADSPLH
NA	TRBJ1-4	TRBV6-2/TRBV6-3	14	ASSYPVGGRGEKLF
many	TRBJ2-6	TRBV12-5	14	ASGSGGLAGANVLT
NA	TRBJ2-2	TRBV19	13	ASSIGGTNTGELF
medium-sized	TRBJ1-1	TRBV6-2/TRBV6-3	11	ASSYQGSAEAF
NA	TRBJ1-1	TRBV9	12	ASSATGGNTEAF
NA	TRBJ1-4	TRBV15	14	ATSRDPGRGGEKLF
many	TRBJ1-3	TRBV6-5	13	ASSYTAGNGNTIY
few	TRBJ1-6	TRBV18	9	ASSRDLCVH
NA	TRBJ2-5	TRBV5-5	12	ASSTDFLGETQY
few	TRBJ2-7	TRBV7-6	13	ASSLQGAGLYEQY
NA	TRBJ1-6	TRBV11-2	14	ASSLQATFYNSPLH
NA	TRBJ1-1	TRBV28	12	ASRVQGSDTEAF
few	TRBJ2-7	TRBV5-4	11	ASSSKSSYEQY
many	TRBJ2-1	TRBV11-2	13	ASSFTASAYNEQF
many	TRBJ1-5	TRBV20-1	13	SARPRGQGNQPQH
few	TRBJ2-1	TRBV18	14	ASSVSAGGAYNEQF
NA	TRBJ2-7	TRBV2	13	ASSTTGLNPYEQY
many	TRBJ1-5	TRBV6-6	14	ASSYIVVNSNQPQH
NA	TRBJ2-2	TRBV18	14	ASSPPRLAVTGELF
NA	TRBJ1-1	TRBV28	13	ASSSLQVGNTEAF
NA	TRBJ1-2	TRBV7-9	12	ASSLVRANYGYT
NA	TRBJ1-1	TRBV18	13	ASSPSDTGNTEAF
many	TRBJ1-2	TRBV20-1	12	SARGAGFNYGYT
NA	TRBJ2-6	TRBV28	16	ASSLGRGLRSGANVLT
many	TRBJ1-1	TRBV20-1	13	SAQTWDSLGTEAF
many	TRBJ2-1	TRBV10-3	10	AISELVSEQF
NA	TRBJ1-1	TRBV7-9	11	ASSYRRDTEAF
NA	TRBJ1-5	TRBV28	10	ASSLLHQPQH
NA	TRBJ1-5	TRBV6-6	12	ASKRQTGNQPQH
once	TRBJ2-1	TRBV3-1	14	ASSRLGSARTGEQF
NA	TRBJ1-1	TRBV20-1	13	SARNPTGTYTEAF
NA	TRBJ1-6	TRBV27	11	ASGEGYNSPLH
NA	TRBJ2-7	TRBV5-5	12	ASSPDRVTYEQY
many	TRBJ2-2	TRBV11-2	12	ASSLDLLPGELF
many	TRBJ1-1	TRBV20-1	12	SARLASGNTEAF
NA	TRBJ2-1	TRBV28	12	ASSFSILQGEQF
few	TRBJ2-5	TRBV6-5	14	ASSSYQVAGQETQY
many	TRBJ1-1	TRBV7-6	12	ASSLVGGGTEAF
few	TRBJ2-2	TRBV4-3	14	ASSPSGGRNTGELF
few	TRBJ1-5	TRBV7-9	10	ASSLMSGPQH
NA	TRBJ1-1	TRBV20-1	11	SAVGQKNTEAF
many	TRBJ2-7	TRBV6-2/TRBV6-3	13	ASSYAGPLTYEQY
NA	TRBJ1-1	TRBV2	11	ASSIDGNTEAF
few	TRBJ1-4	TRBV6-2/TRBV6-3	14	ASSYGFGGPNEKLF
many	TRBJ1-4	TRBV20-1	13	SARIPGQGGEKLF
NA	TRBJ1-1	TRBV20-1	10	SARPGGTEAF
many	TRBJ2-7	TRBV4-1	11	ASSHAGNYEQY
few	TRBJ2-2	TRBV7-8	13	ASSFRQGLAGELF
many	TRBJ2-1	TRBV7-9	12	ASSLGTDYNEQF
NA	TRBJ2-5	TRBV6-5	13	ASRPPGLAGETQY